The 10 T cell receptor beta chains below all came from one sample that was sequenced in a study of shared clonotypes between healthy human individuals (dated by TCRdb to about 2020). Library method: the immunoSEQ multiplex PCR assay. The table comes from immuneACCESS by way of TCRdb, which keeps in-frame sequences with V and J called. Part of the clones is missing from these tables; in studies checked, under half for an unresolved V gene and the rest for unknown reasons. For this sample there are 2 million to 2.5 million clones; nearly 97% appear just once. Jointly, the top ten make up around 0.13% of the sample. The sequenced sample consisted of naive CD4+ T cells sorted from blood. What the cell subset or site label conveys for this sample: CD45RA+ positively selected. All receptors derive from a young man in good health.

The chain employs TRBV27 and TRBJ2-3; 10 bases match TRBD2. Trimming cost V 6 bases and J 5 bases; bases outside gene matches: 14. Germline loops: CDR1 MNHEY, CDR2 SMNVEV (reference sequence). The CDR3 runs 17 residues. The CDR3 nucleotides read TGTGCCAGCAGCCCTCCGGTGGCTAGCGGGAGCGGAGATACGCAGTATTTT. Residues: CASSPPVASGSGDTQYF.

For the CDR3, the DNA is TGTGCCAGCAGCTCGAAACGACCGGGACAGGGGGCGCGGGAGACCCAGTACTTC. Its translation: CASSSKRPGQGARETQYF. This chain joins TRBV5-4 and TRBJ2-5; 12 nucleotides agree with TRBD1. The CDR3 spans 18 residues. Germline trimming cut 3 bases from V and 5 bases from J; bases unmatched to any gene: 14. Per germline, CDR1 SGHNT and CDR2 YYREEE (reference sequence).

This chain connects TRBV19 to TRBJ2-4, with D perhaps being TRBD1 or TRBD2 (5 bases each). V lost 5 bases to trimming and J lost 0 bases, with 11 bases between them. In germline, CDR1 is LNHDA, CDR2 SQIVND (reference sequence). CDR3 length equals 15 residues. The CDR3 spells CASSSRGLAKNIQYF. CDR3 nucleotide sequence: TGTGCCAGTAGTTCCCGGGGCCTAGCCAAAAACATTCAGTACTTC.

J is TRBJ2-7 and V is TRBV6-5; D is perhaps TRBD1 or TRBD2 (7 bases each). Germline-derived CDR1 and CDR2 are MNHEY and SVGAGI. The length of the CDR3 is 16 residues. V was clipped by 2 bases and J by 1 base, with 15 bases between them. The CDR3 nucleotides read TGTGCCAGCAGTTACGGCGGGGGACAGCTATCCTACGAGCAGTACTTC. Residues: CASSYGGGQLSYEQYF.

V and J are TRBV19 and TRBJ2-7; either TRBD1 or TRBD2 may fit D (5 bases each). V lost 9 bases and J lost 2, with 23 bases in between. The CDR3 has 16 amino acids. Germline lookup yields CDR1 LNHDA and CDR2 SQIVND (reference sequence). The chain's CDR3 is CARPGTAHRGAYEQYF. The CDR3 DNA is TGTGCCAGACCCGGGACGGCACACCGTGGAGCCTACGAGCAGTACTTC.

The chain combines TRBV10-3 with TRBJ2-2, with D hard to call. The CDR3 consists of 12 residues. From germline, CDR1 is ENHRY and CDR2 SYGVKD. With 3 bases removed from V and 6 bases from J, the gap between germline ends came to 5 bases. CDR3 in amino acids: CAISDLAGELFF. CDR3 nucleotides: TGTGCCATCAGTGACTTGGCCGGGGAGCTGTTTTTT.

This rearrangement joins TRBV9 to TRBJ2-1; 7 bases fit TRBD1. This CDR3 has 16 residues. The germline gives CDR1 SGDLS, CDR2 YYNGEE. J lost 5 bases, V lost 2 bases, and 10 bases had no gene match. For the CDR3, the DNA is TGTGCCAGCAGCGTTGTATCGACAGGGACGAACAATGAGCAGTTCTTC. This gives the protein CASSVVSTGTNNEQFF.

This clone was observed a single time. The chain carries TRBV19 and TRBJ2-4; D is ambiguous. Trimming removed 3 bases from V and 0 bases from J, with 9 bases in between. Germline CDR1 reads LNHDA; CDR2 reads SQIVND (reference sequence). The CDR3 consists of 15 residues. In DNA, the CDR3 is TGTGCCAGTAGTATTGGCGTTCTAGCCAAAAACATTCAGTACTTC. Amino acids: CASSIGVLAKNIQYF.

The chain has TRBV9 and TRBJ2-7, with 8 bases lining up with TRBD1. Germline V gives CDR1 SGDLS, CDR2 YYNGEE. The V and J ends lost 10 bases and 9 bases, in that order; junction bases with no gene match: 6. The length of the CDR3 is 10 residues. This chain's CDR3 is CASGTGAQYF. DNA of the CDR3: TGTGCCTCCGGGACAGGCGCGCAGTACTTC.

The chain combines TRBV9 with TRBJ2-7, with D hard to call. The CDR3 spans 14 residues. Trimming shortened V by 0 bases and J by 1 base, and 8 bases separated the two germline ends. Per the germline V gene, CDR1 is SGDLS and CDR2 is YYNGEE. CDR3 sequence: CASSVGFWSYEQYF. CDR3 nucleotide sequence: TGTGCCAGCAGCGTAGGGTTTTGGTCCTACGAGCAGTACTTC.